The 22 T cell receptor beta chains in this list originate from one sample, sequenced in a study of T-cell reconstitution after alpha-beta-depleted transplantation in children (dated by TCRdb to the mid-2010s). The meaning of the sample's treatment or condition label: allogeneic hematopoietic cell transplantation with graft depleted of TCRalphabeta T cells and CD19 B cells. The receptor library was made with PCR. TCRdb records Illumina HiSeq 2500 as the sequencer. TCR libraries were prepared with molecular barcoding, using unique molecular identifiers to normalize TCRbeta repertoire quantification. TCRdb reprocessing: public reads trimmed at Q25 with fastp, clones called with MiXCR, in-frame beta chains kept. For every CDR3 protein sequence, its rows merge into one entry that carries the most common genes and DNA. Within this sample are around 490,000 distinct CDR3 sequences, with approximately 10% of them counted one time only. 11% to 15% of the sample lies in the top ten.

The sequencing used PBMCs, mostly from graft donor cells, collected 180 days after TCRalphabeta/CD19-depleted stem cell transplant. The receptors here all came from a female patient aged 2 to 10 who had a stem cell transplant for aplastic anemia, so the T cells may come from the graft donor.

This clonotype was seen a handful of times. The chain is built from TRBV13 and TRBJ2-7, with 9 bases fitting TRBD2. The length of the CDR3 is 14 residues. Losses at the gene ends were 6 bases for V and 6 bases for J; bases not matched to a gene: 9. Germline CDR1 reads PRHDT; CDR2 reads FYEKMQ (reference sequence). The CDR3 sequence: CASRKAGGPREQYF. The CDR3 nucleotides are TGTGCCAGCAGGAAGGCGGGAGGGCCTCGCGAGCAGTACTTC.

This clonotype turned up a few times. The chain couples TRBV20-1 to TRBJ2-1, with 15 bases aligning to TRBD2. The CDR3 length is 16 residues. Trimming cost V 8 bases and J 7 bases; bases outside gene matches: 12. Germline CDR1 and CDR2: DFQATT and SNEGSKA (reference sequence). The CDR3 reads CSPGLAGGPRRNEQFF. The CDR3 DNA sequence: TGCAGTCCTGGACTAGCGGGAGGGCCGAGGAGGAATGAGCAGTTCTTC.

V gene TRBV15 combines with J gene TRBJ2-7; TRBD1 matches at 9 bases. Germline V gene lookup returns CDR1 LNHNV and CDR2 YYDKDF (reference sequence). The CDR3 runs 15 residues. The trim removed 3 bases at V and 7 bases at J, leaving 10 bases unmatched. CDR3 coding DNA: TGTGCCACCAGCAGTACCGGGACAGGGCTCCATGAGCAGTACGTC. Translated: CATSSTGTGLHEQYV.

This clonotype was observed a handful of times. V is TRBV7-9 and J is TRBJ2-1, with D possibly being TRBD2 (6 bases). CDR1 and CDR2 from the germline V gene are SEHNR and FQNEAQ (reference sequence). Trimming cost V 5 bases and J 5 bases, with 19 bases left between them. The CDR3 totals 16 residues. The CDR3 protein is CASSLAGTVGDNEQFF. The CDR3 bases are TGTGCCAGCAGCCTGGCCGGGACTGTGGGCGACAATGAGCAGTTCTTC.

This clonotype showed up just a few times. The chain uses TRBV20-1 and TRBJ2-7, with D perhaps matching TRBD2 (5 bases). The CDR3 is made up of 10 amino acids. Germline-derived CDR1 and CDR2 are DFQATT and SNEGSKA (reference sequence). Trimming stripped 3 bases from V and 8 bases from J, with 8 bases between. CDR3 residues: CSARREKQYF. For the CDR3, the DNA is TGCAGTGCTAGGAGGGAGAAGCAGTACTTC.

This chain connects TRBV9 to TRBJ2-2; D gene ambiguous. The CDR3 is made up of 15 amino acids. V gave up 2 bases and J gave up 0 bases, with 8 bases separating them. Germline CDR1 SGDLS, CDR2 YYNGEE. The CDR3 loop reads CASSVVASNTGELFF. The CDR3 DNA is TGTGCCAGCAGCGTGGTCGCATCGAACACCGGGGAGCTGTTTTTT.

This chain's CDR3 is CASSSSRQGANTGELFF. DNA of the CDR3: TGTGCCAGCAGTTCCTCTCGACAGGGAGCGAACACCGGGGAGCTGTTTTTT. The V gene is TRBV12-3 or TRBV12-4, the J gene TRBJ2-2, with 7 nucleotides matching TRBD1. The CDR3 length is 17 residues. V lost 4 bases to trimming and J lost 0 bases; unmatched junction nucleotides: 8.

The chain uses TRBV28 and TRBJ2-7; 12 nucleotides agree with TRBD2. The CDR3 is 15 residues long. Germline V gene sequence: CDR1 MDHEN, CDR2 SYDVKM. J lost 2 bases, V lost 4 bases, and 3 bases had no gene match. The CDR3 DNA reads as TGTGCCAGCAGTTGGACTAGCGGGATTGCCTACGAGCAGTACTTC. This sequence encodes CASSWTSGIAYEQYF.

The CDR3 loop reads CASSSYLTTGTKNIQYF. The CDR3 region has the DNA TGTGCCAGCAGTTCCTACCTCACAACAGGGACCAAAAACATTCAGTACTTC. The genes are TRBV28 and TRBJ2-4, with D perhaps TRBD1 (6 bases). CDR3 length: 17 residues. The ends were cut back, 4 bases at V and 2 bases at J, with 18 bases in the middle. Germline CDR1 reads MDHEN; CDR2 reads SYDVKM. Full variable domain (remainder filled in from reference TRBV28 and TRBJ2-4): DVKVTQSSRYLVKRTGEKVFLECVQDMDHENMFWYRQDPGLGLRLIYFSYDVKMKEKGDIPEGYSVSREKKERFSLILESASTNQTSMYLCASSSYLTTGTKNIQYFGAGTRLSVL.

In its sample, this clonotype was seen a few times. The chain combines TRBV6-6 with TRBJ1-1, with D perhaps matching TRBD1 (6 bases). V lost 2 bases and J 6 bases, leaving 10 bases between the germline ends. This CDR3 comprises 13 residues. CDR1 is MNHNY, CDR2 SVGAGI, per germline (reference sequence). The CDR3 here is CASSYTGTSEAFF. In DNA, the CDR3 is TGTGCCAGCAGTTACACGGGGACATCTGAAGCTTTCTTT.

This clonotype has at least ten counts. The V gene is TRBV15, the J gene TRBJ2-3, with 8 nucleotides matching TRBD1. CDR1 and CDR2 from the germline V gene are LNHNV and YYDKDF (reference sequence). With 5 bases clipped from V and 4 bases from J, the junction kept 5 bases outside the gene matches. This CDR3 comprises 14 residues. The CDR3 protein is CATSGTGGADTQYF. As DNA, the CDR3 is TGTGCCACCAGCGGAACAGGGGGAGCAGATACGCAGTATTTT.

Many counts were recorded for this clonotype. This chain links TRBV7-9 with TRBJ1-6; D may be TRBD1 (6 bases). This CDR3 is built from 15 residues. V was clipped by 2 bases and J by 8 bases, with 13 bases between them. Germline V gives CDR1 SEHNR, CDR2 FQNEAQ (reference sequence). The CDR3 DNA sequence: TGTGCCAGCAGCTTATTCGGGGGGGGCGATTCACCCCTCCACTTT. The encoded protein is CASSLFGGGDSPLHF. Combining the CDR3 with reference TRBV7-9 and TRBJ1-6 gives the whole variable domain DTGVSQNPRHKITKRGQNVTFRCDPISEHNRLYWYRQTLGQGPEFLTYFQNEAQLEKSRLLSDRFSAERPKGSFSTLEIQRTEQGDSAMYLCASSLFGGGDSPLHFGNGTRLTVT.

This clonotype was counted only a few times. The chain carries TRBV3-1 and TRBJ1-1; D call uncertain. The CDR3 consists of 15 residues. The ends were cut back, 4 bases at V and 0 bases at J, with 12 bases in the middle. In germline, CDR1 is LGHDT, CDR2 YNNKEL (reference sequence). The CDR3 here is CASSPRHVMNTEAFF. CDR3 sequence (DNA): TGTGCCAGCAGCCCCAGACACGTTATGAACACTGAAGCTTTCTTT.

This chain links TRBV11-2 with TRBJ2-3, with 15 bases identical to TRBD2. CDR3 length: 19 residues. Germline V gene lookup returns CDR1 SGHAT and CDR2 FQNNGV. The trim removed 1 base at V and 3 bases at J, leaving 8 bases unmatched. The CDR3 DNA is TGTGCCAGCAGCTTAGGGACTAGCGGGAGGGTGGTCGTGACAGATACGCAGTATTTT. It specifies CASSLGTSGRVVVTDTQYF.

This chain links TRBV25-1 with TRBJ1-5, with D possibly matching TRBD1 (5 bases). The CDR3 is 15 residues long. The V end was cut by 2 bases, the J end by 4 bases, with 12 bases between. Germline CDR1 is MGHDK and CDR2 is SYGVNS. CDR3 nucleotides: TGTGCCAGCAGTGAAATGGGGCGAGGGAATCAGCCCCAGCATTTT. It yields the protein CASSEMGRGNQPQHF.

J is TRBJ2-5 and V is TRBV20-1; TRBD2 matches 12 bases. V lost 3 bases and J lost 0; bases outside the gene matches: 5. The CDR3 extends over 16 amino acids. Germline V lookup: CDR1 DFQATT, CDR2 SNEGSKA (reference sequence). In nucleotides, the CDR3 is TGCAGTGCTAGGCAACTAGCGGGAGGATACCAAGAGACCCAGTACTTC. Translating gives CSARQLAGGYQETQYF.

This clonotype was seen repeatedly, ten times or more. This rearrangement joins TRBV20-1 to TRBJ1-2; tentatively, D is TRBD1 (6 bases). Germline CDR1 and CDR2: DFQATT and SNEGSKA (reference sequence). This CDR3 comprises 13 residues. Trimming cost V 3 bases and J 4 bases, with 12 bases left between them. CDR3 coding DNA: TGCAGTGCTAGGGACAGCTTTCCCTATGGCTACACCTTC. Residues: CSARDSFPYGYTF.

The sample holds many counts of this clonotype. V usage is TRBV10-2 and J usage is TRBJ2-7; no clear D gene. Germline CDR1 reads WSHSY; CDR2 reads SAAADI. V was cut by 0 bases and J by 2 bases, with 5 bases left in between. The CDR3 contains 13 residues. Written as DNA, the CDR3 is TGCGCCAGCAGTGAGTCAGGTACCTACGAGCAGTACGTC. Translated, it gives CASSESGTYEQYV.

V usage is TRBV15 and J usage is TRBJ2-7; a possible D gene is TRBD1 (6 bases). The CDR3 loop spans 14 amino acids. The germline gives CDR1 LNHNV, CDR2 YYDKDF (reference sequence). Trimming shortened V by 0 bases and J by 4 bases, and 10 bases separated the two germline ends. Written as DNA, the CDR3 is TGTGCCACCAGCAGAGAAGGGGGTGTGTACGAGCAGTACTTC. It specifies CATSREGGVYEQYF.

This sequence joins TRBV12-5 and TRBJ1-1; D may be TRBD1 (6 bases). This CDR3 contains 11 residues. Looked up from germline, CDR1 is LGHNT and CDR2 is FRNRAP. Trimming left V 5 bases short and J 8 bases short, with 9 bases between. The CDR3 loop reads CASGITGEAFF. The CDR3 bases are TGTGCTAGTGGTATAACAGGGGAAGCTTTCTTT.

There are many counts of this clonotype. V gene TRBV5-1 combines with J gene TRBJ2-1, with TRBD1 identical over 7 bases. The V gene end was trimmed by 3 bases and the J gene end by 3 bases; junction bases not matched to a gene: 12. Germline V lookup: CDR1 SGHRS, CDR2 YFSETQ. This CDR3 comprises 17 residues. CDR3 region: CASSWTGALKVYNEQFF. As DNA, the CDR3 is TGCGCCAGCAGCTGGACAGGCGCCCTTAAGGTCTACAATGAGCAGTTCTTC.

The chain uses TRBV3-1 and TRBJ2-1, with D possibly matching TRBD2 (6 bases). In germline, CDR1 is LGHDT, CDR2 YNNKEL (reference sequence). The CDR3 runs to 16 residues. The ends were cut back, 2 bases at V and 9 bases at J, with 20 bases in the middle. CDR3 nucleotides: TGTGCCAGCAGCCAAAACCCGGCTGGGACTTCTTTTGAGCAGTTCTTC. This translates into CASSQNPAGTSFEQFF.